This is a list of T cell receptor beta chains from one sample in a study of T cells expressing NK-cell markers. Each CDR3 protein gets one entry in TCRdb, which reprocessed the 5' RACE reads and gives no DNA. This listing includes 150,000 to 180,000 distinct CDR3 sequences. The source material was blood T cells: a sorted CD56 or NKG2C T cell subset, CD4+ or CD8+ T cells, or bulk PBMC T cells (not recorded which). The receptors derive from a woman aged 45-60 years in good health. Both conserved end residues are part of each CDR3.

v_gene: TRBV20-1
len: 13
j_gene: TRBJ2-7
CDR3aa: CSARVYQHYEQYF

v_gene: TRBV7-7
len: 13
j_gene: TRBJ2-3
CDR3aa: CASSSSVRDTQYF

v_gene: TRBV4-1
len: 17
j_gene: TRBJ2-3
CDR3aa: CASSQEPAGALGDTQYF

v_gene: TRBV4-1
len: 16
j_gene: TRBJ2-3
CDR3aa: CASSQSGLEITDTQYF

v_gene: TRBV11-2
len: 17
j_gene: TRBJ2-5
CDR3aa: CASSLGTSGRAAETQYF

v_gene: TRBV5-4
len: 15
j_gene: TRBJ2-1
CDR3aa: CASSFYLGLAGDLFF

v_gene: TRBV4-1
len: 15
j_gene: TRBJ1-2
CDR3aa: CASSQRTVANFGYTF

v_gene: TRBV11-2
len: 14
j_gene: TRBJ2-1
CDR3aa: CASSFLAHLNEQFF

v_gene: TRBV3-1
len: 19
j_gene: TRBJ2-3
CDR3aa: CASSQAGTSGKHRTDTQYF

v_gene: TRBV7-9
len: 13
j_gene: TRBJ1-4
CDR3aa: CAGRDDGGEKLFF

v_gene: TRBV28
len: 13
j_gene: TRBJ2-7
CDR3aa: CASSFGSAYEQYF

v_gene: TRBV4-2
len: 17
j_gene: TRBJ2-7
CDR3aa: CASSQDPTSGGAGEQYF

v_gene: TRBV12-3/TRBV12-4
len: 14
j_gene: TRBJ1-2
CDR3aa: CASSLDLQEHGYTF

v_gene: TRBV5-1
len: 16
j_gene: TRBJ1-2
CDR3aa: CASSLGIGRRTYGYTF

v_gene: TRBV19
len: 15
j_gene: TRBJ2-7
CDR3aa: CASSTTGGETYEQYF

v_gene: TRBV6-5
len: 15
j_gene: TRBJ2-3
CDR3aa: CASSYSTGGADTQYF

v_gene: TRBV12-5
len: 12
j_gene: TRBJ2-3
CDR3aa: CGSGSWTDTQYF

v_gene: TRBV5-5
len: 14
j_gene: TRBJ2-2
CDR3aa: CASSFRATAGELFF

v_gene: TRBV7-8
len: 15
j_gene: TRBJ2-5
CDR3aa: CASSSETEGLETQYF

v_gene: TRBV21-1
len: 16
j_gene: TRBJ2-5
CDR3aa: CASSKRPASGRETQYF

v_gene: TRBV9
len: 14
j_gene: TRBJ1-1
CDR3aa: CASSVVPDSYEAFF

v_gene: TRBV27
len: 15
j_gene: TRBJ2-1
CDR3aa: CASSFLTTGANEQFF

v_gene: TRBV29-1
len: 11
j_gene: TRBJ1-2
CDR3aa: CSVSGTKGYTF

v_gene: TRBV5-6
len: 14
j_gene: TRBJ2-7
CDR3aa: CASSFGTGIYEQYF

v_gene: TRBV7-9
len: 14
j_gene: TRBJ1-5
CDR3aa: CASRGPGSNQPQHF

v_gene: TRBV2
len: 16
j_gene: TRBJ2-3
CDR3aa: CASTNGLAGITDTQYF

v_gene: TRBV24-1
len: 15
j_gene: TRBJ2-1
CDR3aa: CATSDRDSFFGEQFF